Shown below are 20 T cell receptor beta chains from a single sample sequenced in a study of blood T cell repertoires in COVID-19. Sequenced by immunoSEQ multiplex PCR; TCRdb stores in-frame clones only, minus some. Of some 190,000 clones in the sample, approximately 89% were seen once. The sequenced sample consisted of peripheral blood. Receptor source: a woman aged 55-70 years with acute or convalescent COVID-19.

V is TRBV7-3 and J is TRBJ2-1; 12 bases map to TRBD2. This CDR3 is built from 14 residues. V lost 5 bases to trimming and J lost 10 bases; unmatched junction nucleotides: 6. Germline V gene lookup returns CDR1 SGHTA and CDR2 FQGTGA. The CDR3: CASSQLAGGGEQFF. CDR3 in DNA: TGTGCCAGCAGCCAACTAGCGGGAGGCGGGGAGCAGTTCTTC. Drawing the rest from reference TRBV7-3 and TRBJ2-1, the complete variable domain is GAGVSQTPSNKVTEKGKYVELRCDPISGHTALYWYRQSLGQGPEFLIYFQGTGAADDSGLPNDRFFAVRPEGSVSTLKIQRTERGDSAVYLCASSQLAGGGEQFFGPGTRLTVL.

A single count supports this clone. The chain is built from TRBV7-3 and TRBJ1-1, with a weak D call TRBD1 (6 bases). Looked up from germline, CDR1 is SGHTA and CDR2 is FQGTGA. The CDR3 is 14 amino acids. V lost 5 bases to trimming and J lost 0 bases, with 10 bases between them. CDR3 sequence (DNA): TGTGCCAGCAGCCCTGACAGGCTGAACACTGAAGCTTTCTTT. Translating gives CASSPDRLNTEAFF.

The chain links TRBV19 to TRBJ1-2; 8 nucleotides match TRBD1. Losses at the gene ends were 5 bases for V and 4 bases for J; bases not matched to a gene: 12. There are 16 residues in the CDR3. Germline values: CDR1 LNHDA, CDR2 SQIVND (reference sequence). CDR3 nucleotides: TGTGCCAGTAGTTCCATAGGACAGGGAAGGATCTATGGCTACACCTTC. It codes for CASSSIGQGRIYGYTF. The variable domain in full, completed from reference TRBV19 and TRBJ1-2, reads DGGITQSPKYLFRKEGQNVTLSCEQNLNHDAMYWYRQDPGQGLRLIYYSQIVNDFQKGDIAEGYSVSREKKESFPLTVTSAQKNPTAFYLCASSSIGQGRIYGYTFGSGTRLTVV.

This chain links TRBV9 with TRBJ2-5; TRBD2 aligns across 14 bases. Looked up from germline, CDR1 is SGDLS and CDR2 is YYNGEE. The CDR3 totals 15 residues. V shed 4 bases, J shed 3 bases, and the junction held 2 bases outside the gene matches. For the CDR3, the DNA is TGTGCCAGCAGCCGGGGACTAGCGGGAGAAGAGACCCAGTACTTC. It yields the protein CASSRGLAGEETQYF.

The J gene is TRBJ1-1, the V gene TRBV28; 8 nucleotides agree with TRBD1. The CDR3 totals 17 residues. V lost 8 bases to trimming and J lost 1 base; unmatched junction nucleotides: 15. CDR1 is MDHEN, CDR2 SYDVKM, per germline. The CDR3 DNA sequence: TGTGCCAGCCCTCCCCGCCGGGGGACAGGAGAGAACACTGAAGCTTTCTTT. Its translation: CASPPRRGTGENTEAFF.

The chain uses TRBV7-6 and TRBJ1-6; 7 nucleotides match TRBD1. This CDR3 has 15 amino acids. From germline, CDR1 is SGHVS and CDR2 FNYEAQ. Trimming at V came to 5 bases and at J to 9 bases, leaving 10 bases not matched to a gene. The CDR3 reads CASSTGQDRGSPLHF. The CDR3 DNA reads as TGTGCCAGCAGCACCGGACAGGACCGGGGTTCACCCCTCCACTTT.

This rearrangement joins TRBV9 to TRBJ2-4; 10 nucleotides align to TRBD1. Per the germline V gene, CDR1 is SGDLS and CDR2 is YYNGEE. The CDR3 loop spans 16 amino acids. The V and J ends lost 3 bases and 6 bases, in that order; junction bases with no gene match: 9. The CDR3: CASSAGQGVAGNIQYF. Written as DNA, the CDR3 is TGTGCCAGCAGCGCAGGACAGGGGGTAGCTGGAAACATTCAGTACTTC.

The chain combines TRBV2 with TRBJ2-4, with D tentatively TRBD2 (6 bases). Germline CDR1 and CDR2: SNHLY and FYNNEI. V was pared by 0 bases and J by 4 bases, with 10 bases between. The CDR3 extends over 15 amino acids. The DNA for the CDR3 is TGTGCCAGCAGTGAAGCGTCCGGGGGTAAAAACATTCAGTACTTC. Amino acids: CASSEASGGKNIQYF. The full variable domain, completed using reference TRBV2 and TRBJ2-4, is EPEVTQTPSHQVTQMGQEVILRCVPISNHLYFYWYRQILGQKVEFLVSFYNNEISEKSEIFDDQFSVERPDGSNFTLKIRSTKLEDSAMYFCASSEASGGKNIQYFGAGTRLSVL.

This rearrangement joins TRBV11-3 to TRBJ2-3; D call uncertain. This CDR3 comprises 12 residues. Per the germline V gene, CDR1 is SGHNT and CDR2 is YENEEA. Trimming stripped 1 base from V and 3 bases from J, with 2 bases between. The CDR3 DNA reads TGTGCCAGCAGCTTAGTAACAGATACGCAGTATTTT. As protein: CASSLVTDTQYF.

This clone appeared a single time. V is TRBV3-1 (or the pseudogene TRBV3-2) and J is TRBJ2-1; no clear D. The CDR3 extends over 13 amino acids. V gave up 0 bases and J gave up 9 bases, with 9 bases separating them. Germline assignment: CDR1 LGHDT and CDR2 YNNKEL (reference sequence). The CDR3 nucleotides read TGTGCCAGCAGCCAAGAACGGGTGAGTGAGCAGTTCTTC. Protein sequence: CASSQERVSEQFF.

The gene calls are TRBV10-2 and TRBJ2-7; TRBD2 is a possible D gene (5 bases). Per the germline V gene, CDR1 is WSHSY and CDR2 is SAAADI. This CDR3 is 14 amino acids long. Trimming took off 0 bases at V and 3 bases at J, with 9 bases between the two ends. CDR3 amino acids: CASSESRARYEQYF. The CDR3 DNA reads TGCGCCAGCAGTGAGTCGCGGGCGCGCTACGAGCAGTACTTC.

This clone was observed once. V is TRBV12-3 or TRBV12-4 and J is TRBJ1-2, with D unresolved. CDR3 length equals 13 residues. Trimming stripped 5 bases from V and 3 bases from J, with 10 bases between. The CDR3 spells CASSPTPDYGYTF. Written as DNA, the CDR3 is TGTGCCAGCAGTCCGACTCCCGACTATGGCTACACCTTC.

CDR3: CATSDTTSGGETQYF. The CDR3 DNA is TGTGCCACCAGTGACACGACTAGCGGAGGGGAGACCCAGTACTTC. The chain couples TRBV24-1 to TRBJ2-5, with 9 bases fitting TRBD2. Germline trimming cut 4 bases from V and 5 bases from J; bases unmatched to any gene: 7. Germline values: CDR1 KGHDR, CDR2 SFDVKD. The CDR3 contains 15 residues.

The chain joins TRBV12-5 to TRBJ1-2, with a possible D match to TRBD1 (5 bases). Germline CDR1 LGHNT, CDR2 FRNRAP. The CDR3 loop spans 14 amino acids. V dropped 7 bases and J dropped 4 bases, with 16 bases sitting between them. The CDR3 DNA is TGTGCTAGTGCCGGCCCGGGGGTGATCTATGGCTACACCTTC. Translation gives CASAGPGVIYGYTF.

V usage is TRBV3-1 (or the pseudogene TRBV3-2) and J usage is TRBJ2-2; D perhaps matches TRBD1 (6 bases). Germline lookup yields CDR1 LGHDT and CDR2 YNNKEL (reference sequence). V lost 5 bases and J 3 bases, leaving 13 bases between the germline ends. The CDR3 runs to 15 residues. The DNA for the CDR3 is TGTGCCAGCAGCGACCCGGGACACTACACCGGGGAGCTGTTTTTT. Amino acid sequence: CASSDPGHYTGELFF.

The J gene is TRBJ2-7, the V gene TRBV5-1, with 8 positions matching TRBD1. Germline lookup yields CDR1 SGHRS and CDR2 YFSETQ. Trimming removed 7 bases from V and 0 bases from J; junction bases left unmatched: 9. The CDR3 sequence is 15 residues long. The DNA for the CDR3 is TGCGCCAGCTCCCTGGGACAGGCATCCTCCTACGAGCAGTACTTC. Translating gives CASSLGQASSYEQYF.

The chain has TRBV28 and TRBJ2-1; 7 bases are a match to TRBD2. The V segment lost 3 bases and the J segment 10 bases; nucleotides outside the gene matches: 9. The germline V gene encodes CDR1 MDHEN and CDR2 SYDVKM. The CDR3 is 14 residues long. The CDR3 DNA reads as TGTGCCAGCAGTTTGTGGGGGGGAGAGTACGAGCAGTTCTTC. Encoded protein: CASSLWGGEYEQFF.

The chain links TRBV28 to TRBJ1-2, with 7 bases fitting TRBD1. The germline V gene has CDR1 MDHEN and CDR2 SYDVKM. The CDR3 is 14 residues long. The trim removed 8 bases at V and 4 bases at J, leaving 10 bases unmatched. Here the CDR3 DNA reads TGTGCCAGCCCGACAGGGCCCCTTTCCTATGGCTACACCTTC. It yields the protein CASPTGPLSYGYTF.

The rearrangement joins TRBV13 to TRBJ1-4, with 7 bases fitting TRBD1. The V and J ends lost 5 bases and 1 base, in that order; junction bases with no gene match: 7. The CDR3 length is 16 residues. CDR1 and CDR2 from the germline V gene are PRHDT and FYEKMQ (reference sequence). The CDR3 DNA sequence: TGTGCCAGCAGCCAGGGGGGCCGGGGAACTAATGAAAAACTGTTTTTT. As protein: CASSQGGRGTNEKLFF.

The V gene is TRBV7-9, the J gene TRBJ1-1; 8 bases align to TRBD1. The CDR3 consists of 15 residues. Losses at the gene ends were 5 bases for V and 2 bases for J; bases not matched to a gene: 7. Germline-derived CDR1 and CDR2 are SEHNR and FQNEAQ (reference sequence). CDR3 DNA sequence: TGTGCCAGCAGCCCCCCTACAGGGGGTAACACTGAAGCTTTCTTT. This gives the protein CASSPPTGGNTEAFF. Supplemented by reference TRBV7-9 and TRBJ1-1, the full variable domain reads DTGVSQNPRHKITKRGQNVTFRCDPISEHNRLYWYRQTLGQGPEFLTYFQNEAQLEKSRLLSDRFSAERPKGSFSTLEIQRTEQGDSAMYLCASSPPTGGNTEAFFGQGTRLTVV.